This TCR beta chain was captured by sequencing in a study of blood T cells in healthy people across ages. Background on the study: Using template switching, researchers captured about one barcoded beta molecule for each two T cells.

Trimming removed 3 bases from V and 0 bases from J, with 7 bases in between. Germline V lookup: CDR1 SQVTM, CDR2 ANQGSEA. CDR3 length: 13 amino acids. Using a J-beta primer mix together with a sample-barcoded 5' primer, a second PCR was run for roughly 6 to 12 cycles. Each cDNA molecule carried a tag from a template-switch adaptor that contained 12 random nucleotides. TCRdb redid the calling of the 5' RACE reads with MiXCR, one entry per CDR3 protein. The sample records 1,100,000 or so distinct CDR3 sequences, around 45% being singletons. This clonotype has more than one count but fewer than ten. Each donor had about 9.6 milliliters of peripheral blood drawn. Each sample yielded at least 6 million isolated PBMCs.

The rearrangement uses TRBV29-1 and TRBJ2-3; D gene unclear. Sequenced input: blood. This TCR was sampled from a woman aged 60-75 years in good health. The CDR3 sequence is CSVDLRSTDTQYF. In DNA, the CDR3 is TGCAGCGTTGATCTGAGAAGCACAGATACGCAGTATTTT.